This T cell receptor (beta chain) was sequenced for a study of cytomegalovirus exposure and HLA in healthy donors. The CDR3 spans 10 amino acids, including both terminal residues. Of note for this clone: The missing conserved phenylalanine or tryptophan at the end of this CDR3 makes a read error likely. Because the CDR3's place on the DNA is in doubt, the DNA is left out and the CDR3 is given as listed by TCRdb.

Primers included in the PCR were 60 Vbeta and 13 Jbeta primers. Sequencing used immunoSEQ multiplex PCR; TCRdb keeps in-frame clones, though not all of them. Here the sample spans hundreds of thousands of clones, roughly 83% being singletons. The specimen was PBMCs. The receptor was derived from a boy aged 2-9 years in good health and CMV-seronegative. This chain links TRBV12-1 with TRBJ1-1; the DNA was not used to check the table's D call, TRBD1. TRBV12-1 is given as a pseudogene. CDR3 loop: CASSKTTGKL.